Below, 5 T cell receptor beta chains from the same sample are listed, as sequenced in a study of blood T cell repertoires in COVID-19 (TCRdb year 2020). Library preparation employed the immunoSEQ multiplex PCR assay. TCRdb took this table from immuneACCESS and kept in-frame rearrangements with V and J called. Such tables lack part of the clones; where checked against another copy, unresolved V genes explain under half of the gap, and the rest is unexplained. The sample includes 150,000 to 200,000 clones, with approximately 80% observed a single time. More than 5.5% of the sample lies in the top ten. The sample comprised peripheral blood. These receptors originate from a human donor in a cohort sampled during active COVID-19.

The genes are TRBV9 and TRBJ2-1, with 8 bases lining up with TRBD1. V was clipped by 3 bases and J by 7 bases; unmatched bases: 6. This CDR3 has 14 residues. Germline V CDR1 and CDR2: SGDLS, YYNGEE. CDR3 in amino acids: CASSAWDRLNEQFF. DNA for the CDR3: TGTGCCAGCAGCGCCTGGGACAGGCTAAATGAGCAGTTCTTC.

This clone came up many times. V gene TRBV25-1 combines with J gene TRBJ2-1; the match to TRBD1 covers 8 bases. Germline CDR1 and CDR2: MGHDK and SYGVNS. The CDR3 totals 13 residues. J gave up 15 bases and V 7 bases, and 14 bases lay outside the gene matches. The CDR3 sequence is CASNPPTGVHLFF. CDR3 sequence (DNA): TGTGCCAGCAATCCTCCGACAGGGGTTCACCTGTTCTTC.

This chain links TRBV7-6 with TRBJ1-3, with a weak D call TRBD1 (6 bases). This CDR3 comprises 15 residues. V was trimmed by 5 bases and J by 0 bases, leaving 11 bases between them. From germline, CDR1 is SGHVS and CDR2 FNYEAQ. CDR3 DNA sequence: TGTGCCAGCAGCCCACAGGGCTACTCTGGAAACACCATATATTTT. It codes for CASSPQGYSGNTIYF.

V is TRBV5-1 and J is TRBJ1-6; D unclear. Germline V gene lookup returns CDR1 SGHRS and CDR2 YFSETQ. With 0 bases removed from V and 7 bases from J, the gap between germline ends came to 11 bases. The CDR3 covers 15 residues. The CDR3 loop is CASSLAGLENSPLHF. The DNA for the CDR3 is TGCGCCAGCAGCTTGGCAGGACTGGAGAATTCACCCCTCCACTTT.

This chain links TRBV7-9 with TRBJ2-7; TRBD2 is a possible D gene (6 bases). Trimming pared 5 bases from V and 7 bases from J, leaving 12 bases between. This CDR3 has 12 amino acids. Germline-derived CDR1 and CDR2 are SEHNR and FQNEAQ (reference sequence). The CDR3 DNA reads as TGTGCCAGCAGCCACCGGGACTTGGAGCAGTACTTC. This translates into CASSHRDLEQYF.